The rows below give T cell receptor beta chains drawn from one sample of a study of OX40 agonist ivuxolimab in advanced cancers. Only in-frame clones appear in the TCRdb table, and some are missing; sequencing was by immunoSEQ multiplex PCR. This sample has more than 85,000 clones, with about 92% found just once. Sequences were derived from CD4+ or CD8+ T cells sorted from blood, sampled in a trial of the OX40 agonist ivuxolimab. These receptors were taken from an adult with an advanced solid tumor such as melanoma, head and neck, liver or kidney cancer. The CDR3 runs from the conserved cysteine through the conserved F or W. Fields, in order: clone size, D gene, J gene, V gene, CDR3 DNA, CDR3 protein. A D gene is named only where the DNA matches it firmly. Part of the rows lack a size; the others show once, few, many or a class for expanded clones.

size: once; D: NA; J: TRBJ1-5; V: TRBV6-1; DNA: TGTGCCAGCAGTGGGGGGGGGCCTTTTAGCAATCAGCCCCAGCATTTT; CDR3: CASSGGGPFSNQPQHF
size: NA; D: TRBD2; J: TRBJ2-3; V: TRBV11-2; DNA: TGTGCCAGCAGCTTAGTGGGCGGGGGGGTTTCAGATACGCAGTATTTT; CDR3: CASSLVGGGVSDTQYF
size: NA; D: NA; J: TRBJ1-6; V: TRBV29-1; DNA: TGCAGCGTTAGTGAGGGCACATCACCCCTCCACTTT; CDR3: CSVSEGTSPLHF
size: NA; D: NA; J: TRBJ1-5; V: TRBV7-2; DNA: TGTGCCAGCAGCAATCGGACATTTGGACAGCCCCAGCATTTT; CDR3: CASSNRTFGQPQHF
size: once; D: NA; J: TRBJ2-5; V: TRBV14; DNA: TGTGCCAGCAGCCGAAATATACAAGAGACCCAGTACTTC; CDR3: CASSRNIQETQYF
size: NA; D: TRBD2; J: TRBJ2-7; V: TRBV10-1; DNA: TGCGCCAGCAAAAATGCTCAGCGGGAGAACCCTCCATCCTACGAGCAGTACTTC; CDR3: CASKNAQRENPPSYEQYF
size: NA; D: NA; J: TRBJ2-1; V: TRBV15; DNA: TGTGCCACCAGCAGAGATCAGGGCTACAATGAGCAGTTCTTC; CDR3: CATSRDQGYNEQFF
size: NA; D: NA; J: TRBJ2-1; V: TRBV4-3; DNA: TGCGCCAGCAGCCAAGCTAGCCCTATTTACAATGAGCAGTTCTTC; CDR3: CASSQASPIYNEQFF
size: NA; D: NA; J: TRBJ1-2; V: TRBV19; DNA: TGTGCCAGTAGTATCCAGACGCGGGGCTACACCTTC; CDR3: CASSIQTRGYTF
size: few; D: TRBD1; J: TRBJ2-7; V: TRBV11-3; DNA: TGTGCCAGCAGCTTAGATCAGGGGGCGATCGACGAGCAGTACTTC; CDR3: CASSLDQGAIDEQYF
size: NA; D: NA; J: TRBJ2-1; V: TRBV4-1; DNA: TGCGCCAGCAGCCAAGGGGGGGCGAGGGCCTACAATGAGCAGTTCTTC; CDR3: CASSQGGARAYNEQFF
size: NA; D: NA; J: TRBJ1-1; V: TRBV5-4; DNA: TGTGCCAGCACCACCTTCAAGAACACTGAAGCTTTCTTT; CDR3: CASTTFKNTEAFF